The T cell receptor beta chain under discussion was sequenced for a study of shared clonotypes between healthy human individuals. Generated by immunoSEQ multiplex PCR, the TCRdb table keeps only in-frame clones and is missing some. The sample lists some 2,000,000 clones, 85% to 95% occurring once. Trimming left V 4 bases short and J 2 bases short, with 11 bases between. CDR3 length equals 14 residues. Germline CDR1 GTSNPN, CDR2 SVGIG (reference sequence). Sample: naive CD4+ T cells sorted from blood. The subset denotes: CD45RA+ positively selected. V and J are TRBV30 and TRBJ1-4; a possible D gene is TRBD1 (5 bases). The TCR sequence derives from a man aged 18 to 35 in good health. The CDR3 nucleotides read TGTGCCTGGATAGGGTCAGGGACTAATGAAAAACTGTTTTTT. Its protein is CAWIGSGTNEKLFF.